Below are 5 T cell receptor beta chains sequenced from a single sample in a study of blood T cell repertoires in COVID-19. The assay was immunoSEQ multiplex PCR, and TCRdb's table has in-frame clones only and misses some. The sample has approximately 220,000 clones, about 87% seen once. The sequencing sample was made of PBMCs or T cells enriched from blood (not recorded which). The receptors stem from a woman aged 30 to 39 who had recovered from COVID-19.

This chain connects TRBV1 to TRBJ2-3; the table's D call TRBD2 went unverified against the DNA. TRBV1 is listed as a pseudogene. CDR3 size: 17 residues. The CDR3 sequence is CTSSQVKRLAVTDTQYF. Written as DNA, the CDR3 is TGCACCAGCAGCCAAGTAAAGCGACTAGCGGTCACAGATACGCAGTATTTT.

On this clone: This sample also contains other DNA sequences that code for the same CDR3. The J gene is TRBJ2-7, the V gene TRBV5-1; possible D gene TRBD2, 5 bases. V was shortened by 4 bases and J by 6 bases, with 11 bases between the two germline ends. Germline V gene sequence: CDR1 SGHRS, CDR2 YFSETQ. The CDR3 runs to 12 residues. CDR3 protein: CASSLDGGEQYF. CDR3 nucleotide sequence: TGCGCCAGCAGCCTGGATGGAGGCGAGCAGTACTTC.

The chain joins TRBV7-8 to TRBJ1-1; possibly TRBD1 for D (6 bases). Trimming took off 4 bases at V and 2 bases at J, with 17 bases between the two ends. Germline V gene lookup returns CDR1 SGHVS and CDR2 FQNEAQ. The CDR3 is made up of 16 amino acids. CDR3 coding DNA: TGTGCCAGCAGCTCGATGGACAGAAGGGAAAACACTGAAGCTTTCTTT. It encodes CASSSMDRRENTEAFF.

The chain recombines TRBV7-8 with TRBJ1-4; D call uncertain. This CDR3 contains 14 residues. Germline V gene sequence: CDR1 SGHVS, CDR2 FQNEAQ. V lost 6 bases, J lost 4 bases, and 12 bases lay in between. The CDR3 is CASSLSQINEKLFF. The CDR3 DNA is TGTGCCAGCAGTCTGAGTCAAATTAATGAAAAACTGTTTTTT.

This chain connects TRBV4-2 to TRBJ1-6; D is possibly TRBD1 (5 bases). Germline values: CDR1 LGHNA, CDR2 YNFKEQ. CDR3 size: 16 residues. The V and J ends lost 0 bases and 7 bases respectively, with 13 bases between them. CDR3: CASSQDGRGRNSPLHF. CDR3 DNA: TGTGCCAGCAGCCAAGATGGGAGGGGCAGGAATTCACCCCTCCACTTT.